The clone carrying this T cell receptor (beta chain) was detected only a few times. These data originate in a study of blood T cell repertoires in COVID-19. Background on the study: The analysed material was cDNA or gDNA that came from T cells, B-cell-depleted T cells, or PBMCs.

Produced via immunoSEQ multiplex PCR; TCRdb's table is partial and in-frame only. The sample holds approximately 29,000 clones, more than 70% seen once. This receptor was taken from a human donor with active COVID-19. The donor label of this sample is uncertain. The sample consisted of peripheral blood.

CDR3 protein: CASSQERATSGNTIYF. As DNA, the CDR3 is TGTGCCAGCAGCCAAGAGCGGGCGACCTCTGGAAACACCATATATTTT. This sequence joins TRBV4-2 and TRBJ1-3; D unresolved. Trimming took off 0 bases at V and 0 bases at J, with 9 bases between the two ends. The CDR3 runs 16 residues. Per the germline V gene, CDR1 is LGHNA and CDR2 is YNFKEQ.